These 29 T cell receptor beta chains were sequenced from one sample in a study of CD8 T cells in ankylosing spondylitis. The antigens these receptors bind are not known. MiXCR was run by TCRdb on the 5' RACE reads, yielding one entry per CDR3 protein. The data hold approximately 220,000 distinct CDR3 sequences, with 15% to 20% observed a single time. Points from the study as a whole: What seemed typical of ankylosing spondylitis blood was a TCR beta motif built from fewer than ten highly homologous variants.

The sample was blood, either unsorted or a sorted T cell fraction (not recorded which). These receptors were obtained from a male donor with ankylosing spondylitis.

The genes are TRBV12-3 or TRBV12-4 and TRBJ2-3, with 10 bases lining up with TRBD2. With V trimmed by 6 bases and J by 5 bases, 11 bases remained unmatched. The CDR3 is 16 amino acids. The chain's CDR3 is CASSLIERGGIDTQYF. The DNA for the CDR3 is TGTGCCAGCAGCCTGATCGAGCGGGGGGGCATAGATACGCAGTATTTT.

The chain uses TRBV27 and TRBJ1-1; tentatively, D is TRBD1 (5 bases). Looked up from germline, CDR1 is MNHEY and CDR2 is SMNVEV (reference sequence). This CDR3 has 14 residues. V was cut by 3 bases and J by 4 bases, with 12 bases left in between. The CDR3 DNA is TGTGCCAGCAGTTTGAATGGGGCTGGCACTGAAGCTTTCTTT. This gives the protein CASSLNGAGTEAFF.

This clonotype was detected only a few times. The chain couples TRBV29-1 to TRBJ2-3; TRBD2 agrees at 7 bases. The CDR3 contains 13 residues. Germline lookup yields CDR1 SQVTM and CDR2 ANQGSEA. V shed 7 bases and J 4 bases; nucleotides not matched to a gene: 8. CDR3 in amino acids: CSGVTAGPDTQYF. As DNA, the CDR3 is TGCAGCGGCGTGACAGCGGGGCCAGATACGCAGTATTTT.

The chain combines TRBV5-1 with TRBJ2-1; maybe TRBD2 (6 bases). The length of the CDR3 is 15 residues. Germline loops: CDR1 SGHRS, CDR2 YFSETQ. Deletions cut 0 bases from V and 5 bases from J, with 12 bases between. The CDR3 sequence is CASSLAAEGNNEQFF. The CDR3 nucleotides read TGCGCCAGCAGCTTGGCCGCGGAGGGCAACAATGAGCAGTTCTTC. Full variable domain (missing parts from reference TRBV5-1 and TRBJ2-1): KAGVTQTPRYLIKTRGQQVTLSCSPISGHRSVSWYQQTPGQGLQFLFEYFSETQRNKGNFPGRFSGRQFSNSRSEMNVSTLELGDSALYLCASSLAAEGNNEQFFGPGTRLTVL.

This clonotype appeared a few times. The chain combines TRBV20-1 with TRBJ2-7, with 10 bases lining up with TRBD2. The CDR3 runs to 16 residues. Germline V gives CDR1 DFQATT, CDR2 SNEGSKA (reference sequence). After removal of 2 bases from V and 2 bases from J, the junction contained 9 bases not matched to a gene. The DNA of the CDR3 is TGCAGTGCTAGAAATCCGCTAGCGGGGGCGACCTACGAGCAGTACTTC. Translated, it gives CSARNPLAGATYEQYF.

As regards this clonotype: This may arise from a read error, as a much more abundant clone is one base away. The genes are TRBV27 and TRBJ1-1; 8 nucleotides line up with TRBD1. Losses at the gene ends were 5 bases for V and 0 bases for J; bases not matched to a gene: 2. The CDR3 length is 14 residues. The germline CDR1 and CDR2 sequences are MNHEY and SMNVEV (reference sequence). In DNA form, the CDR3 reads TGTGCCAGCAGTCGGACAGGGATGAACACTGAAGCTTTCTTT. Translated, it gives CASSRTGMNTEAFF.

This clonotype has more than one count but fewer than ten. The chain has TRBV7-8 and TRBJ2-1; weak D call: TRBD2 (6 bases). Trimming pared 4 bases from V and 6 bases from J, leaving 10 bases between. This CDR3 is built from 13 residues. Germline CDR1 reads SGHVS; CDR2 reads FQNEAQ. The CDR3 loop is CASSWDLGNEQFF. CDR3 DNA sequence: TGTGCCAGCAGCTGGGACTTGGGCAATGAGCAGTTCTTC.

A single count supports this clonotype. The V gene is TRBV6-4, the J gene TRBJ2-2, with TRBD1 matching 8 bases. The length of the CDR3 is 16 residues. Germline lookup yields CDR1 MRHNA and CDR2 SNTAGT. Germline trimming cut 3 bases from V and 4 bases from J; bases unmatched to any gene: 7. CDR3 sequence reads: CASSEANTGGTGELFF. As DNA, the CDR3 is TGTGCCAGCAGTGAAGCTAATACAGGGGGCACCGGGGAGCTGTTTTTT.

In the case of this clonotype: The junction and the germline gene differ at one end; a read error may be behind it. CDR3 nucleotide sequence: TGTGCCCGCAGTTCTACACTAGCGGGAGGTGTGGCGGGCACAGATACGCAGTATTTT. Translating gives CARSSTLAGGVAGTDTQYF. V and J are TRBV12-3 or TRBV12-4 and TRBJ2-3; 12 nucleotides line up with TRBD2. CDR3 size: 19 residues.

The J gene is TRBJ2-7, the V gene TRBV7-6; D gene unclear. V lost 5 bases and J lost 4, with 12 bases in between. CDR1 is SGHVS, CDR2 FNYEAQ, per germline. The CDR3 contains 13 residues. CDR3 DNA sequence: TGTGCCAGCAGCCGCTTGGACCATTACGAGCAGTACTTC. It encodes CASSRLDHYEQYF.

This clonotype has just a few counts. The rearrangement links TRBV11-2 to TRBJ2-1; tentative D call: TRBD2 (5 bases). The CDR3 runs 15 residues. V was clipped by 2 bases and J by 2 bases, with 10 bases between them. Germline lookup yields CDR1 SGHAT and CDR2 FQNNGV. The CDR3 loop reads CASSLTAGPYNEQFF. DNA for the CDR3: TGTGCCAGCAGCTTAACCGCGGGTCCCTACAATGAGCAGTTCTTC.

In its sample, this clonotype was seen a few times. This chain links TRBV4-2 with TRBJ2-7; TRBD2 matches 8 bases. Germline CDR1 is LGHNA and CDR2 is YNFKEQ. This CDR3 is built from 15 residues. V lost 1 base to trimming and J lost 7 bases; unmatched junction nucleotides: 9. The CDR3 here is CASSQGGLAGREQYF. The CDR3 nucleotides are TGTGCCAGCAGCCAAGGAGGCCTAGCGGGTAGGGAGCAGTACTTC.

This clonotype was detected many times. This sequence joins TRBV5-1 and TRBJ2-7, with D possibly being TRBD1 or TRBD2 (5 bases each). The CDR3 sequence is 13 residues long. Germline V gene lookup returns CDR1 SGHRS and CDR2 YFSETQ. The V gene lost 4 bases and the J gene lost 3 bases, with 11 bases spanning the gap. The CDR3 spells CASSALGVYEQYF. The CDR3 coding sequence is TGCGCCAGCAGCGCCTTGGGGGTCTACGAGCAGTACTTC.

This clonotype was counted between two and nine times. V usage is TRBV11-2 and J usage is TRBJ1-2, with no clear D. Trimming removed 0 bases at V and 7 bases at J, with 12 bases between. The germline CDR1 and CDR2 sequences are SGHAT and FQNNGV. This CDR3 has 14 amino acids. CDR3 region: CASSLEDGSGGYTF. The CDR3, as DNA: TGTGCCAGCAGCTTAGAGGACGGGTCTGGTGGCTACACCTTC.

This chain joins TRBV21-1 and TRBJ2-1; the D call of TRBD2 is as the table states it, not checked on the DNA. TRBV21-1 is deemed a pseudogene. The CDR3 sequence is 15 residues long. In nucleotides, the CDR3 is TGTGCCAGCAGCAACACAGCGGGGGACTACAATGAGCAGTTCTTC. As protein: CASSNTAGDYNEQFF.

The gene calls are TRBV2 and TRBJ2-1; D might be TRBD1 (5 bases). The CDR3 is made up of 16 amino acids. Trimming cost V 10 bases and J 6 bases, with 25 bases left between them. Per the germline V gene, CDR1 is SNHLY and CDR2 is FYNNEI. CDR3 region: CATQWEAGSPANEQFF. The CDR3 nucleotides read TGTGCCACCCAGTGGGAAGCAGGGTCCCCAGCCAATGAGCAGTTCTTC. The variable domain in full, with the rest retrieved from reference TRBV2 and TRBJ2-1, is EPEVTQTPSHQVTQMGQEVILRCVPISNHLYFYWYRQILGQKVEFLVSFYNNEISEKSEIFDDQFSVERPDGSNFTLKIRSTKLEDSAMYFCATQWEAGSPANEQFFGPGTRLTVL.

This clonotype has more than one count but fewer than ten. V and J are TRBV27 and TRBJ1-1; the match to TRBD1 covers 7 bases. Germline V gene sequence: CDR1 MNHEY, CDR2 SMNVEV (reference sequence). V shed 2 bases, J shed 4 bases, and the junction held 4 bases outside the gene matches. The CDR3 runs 14 residues. As DNA, the CDR3 is TGTGCCAGCAGTTTAGGGGACAGTTCCACTGAAGCTTTCTTT. Amino acids: CASSLGDSSTEAFF.

The chain has TRBV19 and TRBJ2-1, with TRBD2 matching over 9 bases. Trimming removed 1 base from V and 9 bases from J; junction bases left unmatched: 4. This CDR3 is 14 amino acids long. Germline CDR1 reads LNHDA; CDR2 reads SQIVND (reference sequence). The CDR3, as DNA: TGTGCCAGTAGTATAGGGCTAGCGGGACCTGAGCAGTTCTTC. The encoded protein is CASSIGLAGPEQFF.

This clonotype was observed a handful of times. Here the CDR3 reads CAISPRDSASTDTQYF. The CDR3 DNA reads as TGTGCCATCAGTCCCCGGGACTCGGCAAGCACAGATACGCAGTATTTT. This chain joins TRBV10-3 and TRBJ2-3; the D gene is possibly TRBD2 (6 bases). The CDR3 runs 16 residues. The V gene lost 5 bases and the J gene lost 0 bases, with 15 bases spanning the gap. The germline V gene encodes CDR1 ENHRY and CDR2 SYGVKD.

This clonotype was detected only a few times. The rearrangement uses TRBV20-1 and TRBJ2-4, with D perhaps assigned TRBD1 or TRBD2 (5 bases each). The V end lost 0 bases, the J end lost 0 bases, and 36 bases lay between the germline ends. The CDR3 sequence is 24 residues long. CDR1 and CDR2 from the germline V gene are DFQATT and SNEGSKA (reference sequence). The CDR3 DNA is TGCAGTGCTAGAGATCTTGGGACCGCCTCTGTATATTTATCTGGCGATTTAGCCAAAAACATTCAGTACTTC. Translation: CSARDLGTASVYLSGDLAKNIQYF.

V is TRBV28 and J is TRBJ2-1; TRBD2 might be the D (6 bases). The CDR3 is 15 residues long. V was pared by 4 bases and J by 1 base, with 11 bases between. CDR1 and CDR2 (germline): MDHEN, SYDVKM. The CDR3 loop is CASSSAGSSYNEQFF. In DNA form, the CDR3 reads TGTGCCAGCAGTTCAGCCGGGAGTTCCTACAATGAGCAGTTCTTC.

This clonotype was seen repeatedly, ten times or more. The gene calls are TRBV9 and TRBJ2-1; D perhaps matches TRBD1 (5 bases). The germline gives CDR1 SGDLS, CDR2 YYNGEE. There are 15 residues in the CDR3. V was clipped by 4 bases and J by 0 bases, with 11 bases between them. The CDR3 DNA reads as TGTGCCAGCAGCCTAGGACAATACTCCTACAATGAGCAGTTCTTC. Its protein is CASSLGQYSYNEQFF.

The sample holds a few counts of this clonotype. The chain couples TRBV12-3 or TRBV12-4 to TRBJ2-3; 7 bases map to TRBD1. V gave up 3 bases and J gave up 1 base; unmatched junction bases: 1. The CDR3 contains 14 residues. CDR3 region: CASSFTGGTDTQYF. Here the CDR3 DNA reads TGTGCCAGCAGTTTTACAGGGGGCACAGATACGCAGTATTTT.

The rearrangement uses TRBV5-5 and TRBJ1-5; TRBD1 matches at 8 bases. This CDR3 spans 16 amino acids. J gave up 5 bases and V 0 bases, and 7 bases lay outside the gene matches. The germline gives CDR1 SGHKS, CDR2 YYEKEE (reference sequence). CDR3 in DNA: TGTGCCAGCAGCTTGGCCGGGACAGGTGTGGATCAGCCCCAGCATTTT. This translates into CASSLAGTGVDQPQHF.

This clonotype was recorded a few times. The rearrangement joins TRBV19 to TRBJ1-1; tentative D call: TRBD1 (5 bases). With 10 bases removed from V and 6 bases from J, the gap between germline ends came to 12 bases. The CDR3 totals 11 residues. CDR1 is LNHDA and CDR2 is SQIVND in the germline V gene (reference sequence). As DNA, the CDR3 is TGTGCCACCGCAGGGAATGCTGAAGCTTTCTTT. Its protein is CATAGNAEAFF. Full variable domain (outside the CDR3, taken from reference TRBV19 and TRBJ1-1): DGGITQSPKYLFRKEGQNVTLSCEQNLNHDAMYWYRQDPGQGLRLIYYSQIVNDFQKGDIAEGYSVSREKKESFPLTVTSAQKNPTAFYLCATAGNAEAFFGQGTRLTVV.

The J gene is TRBJ2-7, the V gene TRBV5-6; 8 bases are shared with TRBD1. CDR1 SGHDT and CDR2 YYEEEE come from the germline V gene. Germline trimming cut 2 bases from V and 0 bases from J; bases unmatched to any gene: 4. The CDR3 length is 15 residues. Written as DNA, the CDR3 is TGTGCCAGCAGCTTTGGGACAGGCGGCTCCTACGAGCAGTACTTC. Amino acids: CASSFGTGGSYEQYF.

This clonotype turned up a few times. The V gene is TRBV12-3 or TRBV12-4, the J gene TRBJ2-7; TRBD2 is a possible D gene (6 bases). This CDR3 is built from 14 residues. V gave up 5 bases and J gave up 2 bases, with 13 bases separating them. The DNA of the CDR3 is TGTGCCAGCAGTCTGGGACTCAACCCCTACGAGCAGTACTTC. As protein: CASSLGLNPYEQYF.

In this sample, this clonotype turned up a few times. The rearrangement links TRBV29-1 to TRBJ1-1, with no clear D. The CDR3 has 11 residues. The germline CDR1 and CDR2 sequences are SQVTM and ANQGSEA. V lost 3 bases and J lost 5, with 7 bases in between. The CDR3 DNA sequence: TGCAGCGTTGACCGGGAGACTGAAGCTTTCTTT. It yields the protein CSVDRETEAFF.

This CDR3 reads CASSHREERPGELFF. The CDR3 DNA is TGTGCCAGCAGCCACAGGGAGGAACGACCCGGGGAGCTGTTTTTT. The chain employs TRBV28 and TRBJ2-2; D possibly uses TRBD1 or TRBD2 (6 bases each). This CDR3 comprises 15 residues. Per the germline V gene, CDR1 is MDHEN and CDR2 is SYDVKM. V was trimmed by 6 bases and J by 6 bases, leaving 17 bases between them.